The 30 T cell receptor beta chains given below trace back to one sample, sequenced in a study of cytomegalovirus exposure and HLA in healthy donors (TCRdb year 2017). The library was made by the immunoSEQ multiplex PCR assay. For the multiplex PCR, a mixture combining 60 forward primers for TCR Vbeta segments and 13 reverse primers for TCR Jbeta segments was used. The table comes from immuneACCESS by way of TCRdb, which keeps in-frame sequences with V and J called. Part of the clones is missing from these tables; in studies checked, under half for an unresolved V gene and the rest for unknown reasons. The sample table shows roughly 230,000 clones, and around 78% are seen once. The top ten clonotypes cover around 0.45% of the sample. Material for sequencing was PBMCs. Receptors originate from a boy aged 10-17 years in good health and CMV-seronegative.

The CDR3 region has the DNA TGTGCCAGCAGCGTAGGTCCCAGCGGGAGTGGCAATGAGCAGTTCTTC. Protein: CASSVGPSGSGNEQFF. The chain uses TRBV9 and TRBJ2-1, with TRBD2 matching over 8 bases. The CDR3 is 16 amino acids. V shed 0 bases and J 6 bases; nucleotides not matched to a gene: 8. From germline, CDR1 is SGDLS and CDR2 YYNGEE.

This clone appeared a few times. The chain links TRBV10-3 to TRBJ1-1; 12 bases map to TRBD1. Germline CDR1 is ENHRY and CDR2 is SYGVKD. This CDR3 is 16 amino acids long. V lost 6 bases and J lost 3; bases outside the gene matches: 8. Written as DNA, the CDR3 is TGTGCCATCAGAGATGGGACAGGGGGCTGGGACACTGAAGCTTTCTTT. It translates to CAIRDGTGGWDTEAFF.

This clone was counted only a few times. The chain has TRBV29-1 and TRBJ2-2; TRBD1 is a possible D gene (5 bases). Trimming took 7 bases from V and 7 from J, leaving 13 bases between them. From germline, CDR1 is SQVTM and CDR2 ANQGSEA. The CDR3 is 12 residues long. Here the CDR3 DNA reads TGCAGCGGGCAGGGCCCGGGCGGGGAGCTGTTTTTT. Translating gives CSGQGPGGELFF.

The chain carries TRBV30 and TRBJ2-7, with 7 bases identical to TRBD1. The V gene's germline CDR1 is GTSNPN and CDR2 SVGIG (reference sequence). V was clipped by 8 bases and J by 2 bases; unmatched bases: 6. This CDR3 contains 12 residues. CDR3 DNA: TGTGCCATACTCCAGGGGGCCTACGAGCAGTACTTC. Its translation is CAILQGAYEQYF.

The chain is built from TRBV18 and TRBJ1-2; TRBD1 matches at 9 bases. V lost 6 bases and J lost 8; bases outside the gene matches: 10. The germline V gene has CDR1 KGHSH and CDR2 LQKENI. The CDR3 consists of 14 residues. CDR3 in DNA: TGTGCCAGCTCCAACCGAGGACAGGGGAGCGGCTACACCTTC. This translates into CASSNRGQGSGYTF.

The chain recombines TRBV10-3 with TRBJ2-3; 7 bases map to TRBD1. The CDR3 consists of 11 residues. CDR1 is ENHRY, CDR2 SYGVKD, per germline. The J segment lost 11 bases and the V segment lost 3 bases, leaving 2 bases of the junction unmatched. CDR3 protein: CAISDDREQYF. In DNA form, the CDR3 reads TGTGCCATCAGTGATGACAGGGAGCAGTATTTT.

This rearrangement joins TRBV10-2 to TRBJ2-7; TRBD2 matches at 11 bases. The CDR3 sequence is 15 residues long. Unmatched junction bases numbered 0, after V lost 0 bases and J lost 2 bases. The V gene's germline CDR1 is WSHSY and CDR2 SAAADI. The CDR3 DNA sequence: TGCGCCAGCAGTGAGTCGACTAGCGGGGCCTACGAGCAGTACTTC. Its protein is CASSESTSGAYEQYF.

The CDR3 loop reads CASSPYDSGAFF. Written as DNA, the CDR3 is TGTGCCAGCTCACCATACGACAGTGGGGCTTTCTTT. The chain is built from TRBV18 and TRBJ1-1; the D gene is possibly TRBD1 (5 bases). Trimming left V 2 bases short and J 11 bases short, with 12 bases between. From germline, CDR1 is KGHSH and CDR2 LQKENI. The CDR3 totals 12 residues.

V is TRBV4-1 and J is TRBJ2-3; 8 nucleotides align to TRBD2. CDR1 MGHRA and CDR2 YSYEKL come from the germline V gene. The CDR3 totals 16 residues. V shed 2 bases, J shed 2 bases, and the junction held 6 bases outside the gene matches. CDR3 DNA: TGCGCCAGCAGCCAACCTAGCGGGCGCACCACAGATACGCAGTATTTT. This sequence encodes CASSQPSGRTTDTQYF.

The chain carries TRBV6-6 and TRBJ2-7, with TRBD2 as a possible D gene (7 bases). Germline-derived CDR1 and CDR2 are MNHNY and SVGAGI (reference sequence). The CDR3 covers 14 residues. Deletions cut 2 bases from V and 6 bases from J, with 14 bases between. The CDR3 coding sequence is TGTGCCAGCAGTTACAGGGGGGGTCTAAGCGAGCAGTACTTC. This sequence encodes CASSYRGGLSEQYF.

The chain couples TRBV7-6 to TRBJ1-1; tentatively, D is TRBD1 (5 bases). Germline V gives CDR1 SGHVS, CDR2 FNYEAQ. There are 15 residues in the CDR3. Trimming left V 5 bases short and J 2 bases short, with 15 bases between. In DNA form, the CDR3 reads TGTGCCAGCAGCCCCCAGACAGTCGGTAACACTGAAGCTTTCTTT. It is translated as CASSPQTVGNTEAFF.

The J gene is TRBJ2-1, the V gene TRBV27; 9 bases map to TRBD1. CDR1 MNHEY and CDR2 SMNVEV come from the germline V gene (reference sequence). V was clipped by 0 bases and J by 5 bases; unmatched bases: 5. CDR3 length equals 16 residues. In DNA form, the CDR3 reads TGTGCCAGCAGTTTATCGGCCGGGACAGGGAACAATGAGCAGTTCTTC. It translates to CASSLSAGTGNNEQFF.

V is TRBV19 and J is TRBJ1-5, with D uncertain. In germline, CDR1 is LNHDA, CDR2 SQIVND (reference sequence). Trimming pared 5 bases from V and 2 bases from J, leaving 13 bases between. The CDR3 consists of 15 residues. CDR3 sequence (DNA): TGTGCCAGTAGTTCCCAGGTAGGTGGCAATCAGCCCCAGCATTTT. Translated: CASSSQVGGNQPQHF.

The V call is TRBV30, the J call TRBJ2-1, with 9 nucleotides matching TRBD2. The CDR3 is 13 amino acids. Germline loops: CDR1 GTSNPN, CDR2 SVGIG (reference sequence). The V and J ends lost 4 bases and 14 bases, in that order; junction bases with no gene match: 12. The CDR3 loop is CAWKRALAGPKFF. The CDR3 nucleotides read TGTGCCTGGAAGCGTGCTCTAGCGGGACCAAAGTTCTTC.

The V and J genes are TRBV5-1 and TRBJ2-6; D is perhaps TRBD1 (6 bases). The V and J ends lost 2 bases and 1 base respectively, with 16 bases between them. Germline assignment: CDR1 SGHRS and CDR2 YFSETQ. This CDR3 region has 18 residues. The CDR3 sequence: CASSLPTGYTSGANVLTF. CDR3 sequence (DNA): TGCGCCAGCAGCTTACCGACAGGTTATACTTCTGGGGCCAACGTCCTGACTTTC. Full variable domain (missing parts from reference TRBV5-1 and TRBJ2-6): KAGVTQTPRYLIKTRGQQVTLSCSPISGHRSVSWYQQTPGQGLQFLFEYFSETQRNKGNFPGRFSGRQFSNSRSEMNVSTLELGDSALYLCASSLPTGYTSGANVLTFGAGSRLTVL.

The chain carries TRBV7-9 and TRBJ1-1; D remains ambiguous. The germline CDR1 and CDR2 sequences are SEHNR and FQNEAQ (reference sequence). CDR3 length: 17 amino acids. V lost 0 bases to trimming and J lost 0 bases, with 14 bases between them. The CDR3 loop reads CASSLATGNQMNTEAFF. The CDR3 bases are TGTGCCAGCAGCTTAGCCACTGGTAACCAAATGAACACTGAAGCTTTCTTT. The full variable domain, its missing parts supplied by reference TRBV7-9 and TRBJ1-1, is DTGVSQNPRHKITKRGQNVTFRCDPISEHNRLYWYRQTLGQGPEFLTYFQNEAQLEKSRLLSDRFSAERPKGSFSTLEIQRTEQGDSAMYLCASSLATGNQMNTEAFFGQGTRLTVV.

J is TRBJ2-5 and V is TRBV2; the D gene is possibly TRBD1 (5 bases). V dropped 1 base and J dropped 4 bases, with 13 bases sitting between them. The CDR3 is 15 amino acids. Germline assignment: CDR1 SNHLY and CDR2 FYNNEI. The CDR3 DNA reads as TGTGCCAGCAGTGAAGTTGGCAGGGCAAGAGAGACCCAGTACTTC. Its translation: CASSEVGRARETQYF.

This sequence joins TRBV5-6 and TRBJ1-2; TRBD1 might be the D (5 bases). CDR1 and CDR2 from the germline V gene are SGHDT and YYEEEE. V lost 2 bases and J lost 4, with 15 bases in between. This CDR3 region has 15 residues. The CDR3 sequence is CASSFDTGRAYGYTF. In DNA, the CDR3 is TGTGCCAGCAGCTTCGATACAGGCCGGGCCTATGGCTACACCTTC.

The rearrangement joins TRBV6-1 to TRBJ1-2; the D is unclear. The CDR3 has 14 amino acids. Germline CDR1 is MNHNS and CDR2 is SASEGT. V was trimmed by 8 bases and J by 2 bases, leaving 15 bases between them. Here the CDR3 reads CASDPSGGNYGYTF. CDR3 DNA: TGTGCCAGCGATCCCTCGGGTGGGAACTATGGCTACACCTTC.

The rearrangement uses TRBV9 and TRBJ2-7, with 8 bases matching TRBD1. The CDR3 runs 14 residues. With 4 bases clipped from V and 5 bases from J, the junction kept 8 bases outside the gene matches. Germline lookup yields CDR1 SGDLS and CDR2 YYNGEE. The CDR3 protein is CASSLQGEWDEQYF. In nucleotides, the CDR3 is TGTGCCAGCAGCTTACAGGGGGAATGGGACGAGCAGTACTTC.

This clone was seen once. This chain connects TRBV6-6 to TRBJ1-1; 12 positions match TRBD1. The CDR3 is 15 residues long. Germline CDR1 MNHNY, CDR2 SVGAGI (reference sequence). V was clipped by 2 bases and J by 10 bases; unmatched bases: 8. This CDR3 reads CASSYTEGQGASAFF. DNA of the CDR3: TGTGCCAGCAGTTACACCGAGGGACAGGGGGCTTCAGCTTTCTTT.

The chain is built from TRBV7-9 and TRBJ2-1; D may be TRBD2 (6 bases). The CDR3 spans 17 residues. Trimming removed 5 bases at V and 2 bases at J, with 19 bases between. Germline CDR1 reads SEHNR; CDR2 reads FQNEAQ (reference sequence). The CDR3 coding sequence is TGTGCCAGCAGCCCTAGGGGTGGCGGGACGACCTACAATGAGCAGTTCTTC. Translation: CASSPRGGGTTYNEQFF.

V is TRBV5-8 and J is TRBJ1-2, with D tentatively TRBD1 (5 bases). There are 14 residues in the CDR3. The germline V gene has CDR1 SGHTS and CDR2 YDEGEE. Trimming took 0 bases from V and 6 from J, leaving 12 bases between them. The DNA of the CDR3 is TGTGCCAGCAGCTTGGACCAGGGTCTCGATGGCTACACCTTC. Residues: CASSLDQGLDGYTF.

V and J are TRBV27 and TRBJ1-2; 7 bases agree with TRBD1. The length of the CDR3 is 15 residues. V shed 5 bases and J 0 bases; nucleotides not matched to a gene: 6. Looked up from germline, CDR1 is MNHEY and CDR2 is SMNVEV (reference sequence). CDR3: CASSPGTVTNYGYTF. The DNA of the CDR3 is TGTGCCAGCAGTCCCGGGACAGTCACTAACTATGGCTACACCTTC.

The chain combines TRBV6-5 with TRBJ2-7; TRBD2 agrees at 7 bases. Per the germline V gene, CDR1 is MNHEY and CDR2 is SVGAGI. Unmatched junction bases numbered 7, after V lost 5 bases and J lost 0 bases. The CDR3 totals 15 residues. The CDR3 region is CASSTLAVASYEQYF. The DNA for the CDR3 is TGTGCCAGCAGTACCCTAGCGGTTGCCTCCTACGAGCAGTACTTC.

The chain is built from TRBV11-3 and TRBJ1-1, with D uncertain. This CDR3 is built from 14 residues. Trimming left V 5 bases short and J 1 base short, with 11 bases between. Germline V CDR1 and CDR2: SGHNT, YENEEA. The CDR3 DNA follows: TGTGCCAGCAGCGCAACAGCGGGGAACACTGAAGCTTTCTTT. Translation: CASSATAGNTEAFF.

The rearrangement links TRBV4-2 to TRBJ1-2, with a weak D call TRBD1 (6 bases). Germline V CDR1 and CDR2: LGHNA, YNFKEQ. This CDR3 contains 16 residues. V was cut by 1 base and J by 9 bases, with 21 bases left in between. The CDR3 DNA follows: TGTGCCAGCAGCCAAGTCTGGGGTACAGGGCTGGTGAGCTACACCTTC. It translates to CASSQVWGTGLVSYTF.

The rearrangement uses TRBV7-9 and TRBJ2-2; no firm D call. Germline CDR1 and CDR2: SEHNR and FQNEAQ (reference sequence). The V and J ends lost 7 bases and 6 bases respectively, with 15 bases between them. The CDR3 totals 14 residues. The CDR3 loop is CASTSYPRAGELFF. CDR3 coding DNA: TGTGCCAGCACCTCCTACCCCCGAGCCGGGGAGCTGTTTTTT.

The rearrangement links TRBV10-1 to TRBJ1-1; D unclear. CDR1 and CDR2 (germline): WNHNN, SYGVQD (reference sequence). The V end was cut by 0 bases, the J end by 10 bases, with 12 bases between. CDR3 length equals 13 residues. CDR3 amino acids: CASSESARDTAFF. The CDR3, as DNA: TGCGCCAGCAGTGAGTCGGCCCGGGATACAGCTTTCTTT.

This clone has just a few counts. This chain connects TRBV27 to TRBJ2-7, with 12 bases identical to TRBD2. The CDR3 runs 17 residues. Per the germline V gene, CDR1 is MNHEY and CDR2 is SMNVEV (reference sequence). The J segment lost 5 bases and the V segment lost 3 bases, leaving 11 bases of the junction unmatched. The CDR3 DNA follows: TGTGCCAGCAGTTTTCGGCTAGCGGGAGGGCCGATAGACGAGCAGTACTTC. Encoded protein: CASSFRLAGGPIDEQYF.